This T cell receptor (beta chain) emerged from a study of vaccination and CD4 T cells after COVID-19. As for the study in general: The study collected post-vaccine samples a median around 72 days after dose two, with a range of 14 to 241. The study, taken as a whole, reports: Researchers report that 304 of 307 vaccine-specific clones in convalescent patients proved spike mono-reactive.

In regard to this clonotype: What it binds is unknown.

The study sequenced cultured CD4+ T cell DNA using the Oncomine TCR Beta short-read assay. After culture, CD4+ T cells served as the source for genomic DNA extraction. Via MiXCR, TCRdb re-called the PCR reads, giving one row per CDR3 protein. The profile shows several thousand distinct CDR3 sequences, roughly 20% of them singletons. The treatment denotes: approximately nine-day PBMC culture with coronavirus spike peptide pools or control peptides (ViraFEST assay). With peptide pools, ViraFEST first expanded antigen-specific T cells and afterwards sequenced their TCRs. V dropped 2 bases and J dropped 6 bases, with 8 bases sitting between them. Germline lookup yields CDR1 SGHTA and CDR2 FQGTGA. The CDR3 extends over 13 amino acids.

The sequence was collected from a human donor who had recovered from COVID-19. V usage is TRBV7-3 and J usage is TRBJ2-1; D ambiguous. Sequencing was done on a sample of CD4+ T cells from blood, cultured in vitro. CDR3 amino acids: CASSLAAFNEQFF. Written as DNA, the CDR3 is TGTGCCAGCAGCTTAGCTGCCTTCAATGAGCAGTTCTTC.